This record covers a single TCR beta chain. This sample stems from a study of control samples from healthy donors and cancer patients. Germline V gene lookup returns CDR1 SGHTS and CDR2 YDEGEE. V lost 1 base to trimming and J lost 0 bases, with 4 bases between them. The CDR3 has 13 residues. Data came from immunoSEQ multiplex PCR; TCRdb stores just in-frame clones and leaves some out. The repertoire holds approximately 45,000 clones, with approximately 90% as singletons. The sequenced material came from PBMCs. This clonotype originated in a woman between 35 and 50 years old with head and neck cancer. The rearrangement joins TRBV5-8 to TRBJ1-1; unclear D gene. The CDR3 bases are TGTGCCAGCAGCTTGACAGTGAACACTGAAGCTTTCTTT. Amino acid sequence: CASSLTVNTEAFF.